Presented here are 8 T cell receptor beta chains from one specimen sequenced in a study of blood T cell repertoires in COVID-19. Sequencing used immunoSEQ multiplex PCR; TCRdb keeps in-frame clones, though not all of them. Of 100,000 to 150,000 clones in the sample, about 80% were seen once. Sequencing was performed on peripheral blood. These receptors all come from a woman aged 50 to 60 with acute or convalescent COVID-19.

The chain joins TRBV7-3 to TRBJ2-5; a weak D match, TRBD1 (6 bases). From germline, CDR1 is SGHTA and CDR2 FQGTGA. The germline V and J ends were trimmed by 5 bases and 5 bases, with 12 bases remaining between them. CDR3 size: 13 residues. CDR3 region: CASSLYRDETQYF. The CDR3 DNA follows: TGTGCCAGCAGCCTGTACAGGGACGAGACCCAGTACTTC.

The V gene is TRBV5-1, the J gene TRBJ2-3; TRBD2 matches at 9 bases. CDR3 length: 17 residues. V dropped 0 bases and J dropped 2; count of bases not matched to a gene: 7. Germline V lookup: CDR1 SGHRS, CDR2 YFSETQ. CDR3 protein: CASSLGGGGAPTDTQYF. The CDR3 DNA reads TGCGCCAGCAGCTTGGGAGGCGGGGGGGCCCCCACAGATACGCAGTATTTT.

The V and J genes are TRBV5-4 and TRBJ1-2, with D perhaps TRBD1 (6 bases). The CDR3 length is 15 residues. Germline CDR1 is SGHNT and CDR2 is YYREEE (reference sequence). The V gene lost 0 bases and the J gene lost 2 bases, with 11 bases spanning the gap. The DNA for the CDR3 is TGTGCCAGCAGCTTGGTAAAACAGGGAAACTATGGCTACACCTTC. As protein: CASSLVKQGNYGYTF.

The J gene is TRBJ1-5, the V gene TRBV27, with D unresolved. Germline loops: CDR1 MNHEY, CDR2 SMNVEV (reference sequence). V lost 4 bases to trimming and J lost 6 bases, with 19 bases between them. CDR3 length: 16 amino acids. The CDR3 DNA reads as TGTGCCAGCAGTTCAAGGGCCCCGTACGCGGGTCAGCCCCAGCATTTT. Protein product: CASSSRAPYAGQPQHF.

The chain carries TRBV13 and TRBJ2-6, with TRBD2 as a possible D gene (6 bases). The germline V gene encodes CDR1 PRHDT and CDR2 FYEKMQ (reference sequence). Trimming left V 5 bases short and J 0 bases short, with 23 bases between. The CDR3 is 20 residues long. This CDR3 is CASSPSIHGEAPSGANVLTF. CDR3 coding DNA: TGTGCCAGCAGCCCCAGTATCCATGGGGAGGCTCCCTCTGGGGCCAACGTCCTGACTTTC.

The chain recombines TRBV10-3 with TRBJ2-7, with TRBD1 identical over 10 bases. Germline V lookup: CDR1 ENHRY, CDR2 SYGVKD. The CDR3 runs to 12 residues. V lost 10 bases and J lost 6; bases outside the gene matches: 6. The CDR3 DNA reads TGTGCCACCGGGACAGGGGTACTCGAGCAGTACTTC. It encodes CATGTGVLEQYF.

This clone was seen once. The rearrangement joins TRBV6-4 to TRBJ1-2; D is unresolved. This CDR3 contains 14 residues. Germline assignment: CDR1 MRHNA and CDR2 SNTAGT. The V end was cut by 0 bases, the J end by 4 bases, with 9 bases between. For the CDR3, the DNA is TGTGCCAGCAGTGACTCGAGGAGGGTCTATGGCTACACCTTC. Amino acids: CASSDSRRVYGYTF.

In this sample, this clone turned up once. The chain couples TRBV11-2 to TRBJ1-5; D not resolved. CDR3 length equals 15 residues. The ends were cut back, 3 bases at V and 4 bases at J, with 13 bases in the middle. Germline V lookup: CDR1 SGHAT, CDR2 FQNNGV. The CDR3 sequence: CASSLMSGGNQPQHF. CDR3 DNA sequence: TGTGCCAGCAGCTTGATGTCAGGTGGGAATCAGCCCCAGCATTTT.